This T cell receptor (beta chain) was obtained from a study of OX40 agonist ivuxolimab in advanced cancers. Regarding the research as a whole: Ivuxolimab, which targeted the costimulatory receptor OX40 (CD134), was an agonistic, fully human IgG2 monoclonal antibody. Of the approximately 54 patients in dose escalation, around 20 had hepatocellular carcinoma, approximately 15 had melanoma, 9 had renal cell carcinoma and 9 had head and neck cancer. Prior anti-PD-1, anti-PD-L1 or anti-CTLA-4 therapy was permitted, and checkpoint inhibitors had been received by less than 45% of dose-escalation patients. The dose-escalation cohort was around 84% male with a mean age of roughly 62 years, ranging from 23 to 79. Three dose-escalation patients achieved partial responses, one with hepatocellular carcinoma and two with cutaneous melanoma. The purpose of peripheral TCRbeta sequencing was to test whether ivuxolimab changed TCR sequence diversity and led to clonal T-cell expansion. The monotherapy dose-escalation portion (N of about 49 patients) of the phase I ivuxolimab trial is reported in the paper. Intravenous ivuxolimab was administered to patients every 2 weeks at six dose levels: 0.01, 0.1, 0.3, 1.5, 3 and 10 mg/kg.

To sequence the TCRbeta CDR3 region, genomic DNA was isolated from the sorted cells. The immunoSEQ Assay was used for sequencing of TCRbeta CDR3 regions. TCRdb obtained this table from immuneACCESS and retained in-frame rearrangements with V and J assigned. These tables miss some clones; where compared with another copy, unresolved V genes account for less than half of the shortfall, and the remainder is unexplained. The sample yields tens of thousands of clones; approximately 90% were counted once. The ten largest clones represent 0.95% to 1.2% of the sample. Patients with a history of autoimmune disease or receiving systemic immunosuppression were excluded from the trial. Peripheral blood for TCR sequencing was drawn from every dose cohort at baseline, at cycle 4 day 1 and at cycle 7 day 1. Samples were obtained from an open-label, multicenter, first-in-human phase I dose-escalation trial of ivuxolimab. Adults with locally advanced or metastatic head and neck squamous cell, hepatocellular, melanoma or renal cell carcinoma were enrolled in the trial. CD4+ and CD8+ T cells were sorted separately from peripheral blood before TCR sequencing.

Findings and caveats that apply to the study as a whole: In the 0.1-3.0 mg/kg groups, partial responders had among the lowest normalized peripheral clonal expansion, particularly in CD8+ T cells. The antigen specificity of the peripheral T cells that underwent clonal expansion was not determined. At doses of 0.1 to 3.0 mg/kg, clonal expansion of both CD4+ and CD8+ blood T cells was observed from baseline to week 6. Low levels of normalized T-cell clonal expansion were also seen in some nonresponding patients. After ivuxolimab, more expanded clones were found on average in CD8+ T cells than in CD4+ T cells.

CDR1 SGHTA and CDR2 FQGNSA are derived from the germline V gene. The CDR3 numbers 13 residues from cysteine through phenylalanine. Only the CDR3 DNA is retained, 39 bases long and in frame from the first base. V loses 7 bases, J loses 0 bases, and the germline ends lie 6 bases apart. As regards this clone: Its antigen has not been determined. The input lacks base qualities; no much larger clone sits a single base away.

In this chain, TRBV7-2 is recombined with TRBJ2-2; no D gene call is confident. Source: CD4+ or CD8+ T cells sorted from blood, taken in a trial of the OX40 agonist ivuxolimab. The sequence came from an adult with an advanced solid tumor such as melanoma, head and neck, liver or kidney cancer. The sequenced DNA is TGTGCCAGCAAGAACCCGAACACCGGGGAGCTGTTTTTT. The resulting protein is CASKNPNTGELFF.